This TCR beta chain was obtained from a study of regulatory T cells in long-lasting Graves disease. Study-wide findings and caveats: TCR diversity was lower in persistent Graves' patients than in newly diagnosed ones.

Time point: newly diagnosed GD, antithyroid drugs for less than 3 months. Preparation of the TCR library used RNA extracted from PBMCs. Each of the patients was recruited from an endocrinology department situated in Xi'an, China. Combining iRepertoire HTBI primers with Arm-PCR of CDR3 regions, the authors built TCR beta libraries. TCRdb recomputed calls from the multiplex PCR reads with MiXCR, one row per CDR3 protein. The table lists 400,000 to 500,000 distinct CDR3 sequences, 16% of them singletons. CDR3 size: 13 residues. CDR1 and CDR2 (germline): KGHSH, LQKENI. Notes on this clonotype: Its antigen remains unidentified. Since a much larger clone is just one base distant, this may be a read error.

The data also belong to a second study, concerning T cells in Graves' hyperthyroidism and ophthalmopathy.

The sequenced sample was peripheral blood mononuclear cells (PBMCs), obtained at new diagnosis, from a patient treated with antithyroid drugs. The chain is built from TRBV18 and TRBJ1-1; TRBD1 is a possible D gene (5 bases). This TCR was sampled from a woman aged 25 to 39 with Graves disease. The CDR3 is CAGSPGTRNEAFF. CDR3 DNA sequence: TGTGCCGGCTCACCCGGGACGCGGAATGAAGCTTTCTTT.